Listed here are 20 T cell receptor beta chains from one sample, sequenced in a study of T cells in Graves' hyperthyroidism and ophthalmopathy. Amplification yielded TCR beta CDR3 regions, with RNA transcripts as the source. The primer set for the first-round RT-PCR of the TCR CDR3 was HTBI. TCRdb fed the multiplex PCR reads into MiXCR, producing one record per CDR3 protein. Of about 560,000 distinct CDR3 sequences listed, around 14% are singletons. Sequencing was carried out using blood. The receptors were sampled from a woman aged 25-40 years with Graves' hyperthyroidism.

This chain links TRBV13 with TRBJ2-1; a possible D gene is TRBD2 (5 bases). The V and J ends lost 7 bases and 0 bases respectively, with 25 bases between them. Germline CDR1 and CDR2: PRHDT and FYEKMQ (reference sequence). This CDR3 region has 19 residues. The CDR3 loop is CASTESLLGVVFSYNEQFF. In nucleotides, the CDR3 is TGTGCCAGCACCGAGAGTCTACTAGGAGTAGTGTTCTCCTACAATGAGCAGTTCTTC.

This clonotype was found many times. V is TRBV20-1 and J is TRBJ1-5; 9 nucleotides line up with TRBD1. Germline lookup yields CDR1 DFQATT and CDR2 SNEGSKA (reference sequence). The length of the CDR3 is 13 residues. The J segment lost 12 bases and the V segment lost 5 bases, leaving 11 bases of the junction unmatched. The CDR3 DNA sequence: TGCAGTGCTCTCAAACAGGGGGCAACCTTCCAGCATTTT. It specifies CSALKQGATFQHF.

This clonotype appeared a few times. The chain recombines TRBV7-9 with TRBJ2-2; D perhaps matches TRBD1 (6 bases). Trimming left V 5 bases short and J 5 bases short, with 12 bases between. CDR1 is SEHNR, CDR2 FQNEAQ, per germline (reference sequence). The CDR3 has 14 residues. The chain's CDR3 is CASSIFQGTGELFF. In nucleotides, the CDR3 is TGTGCCAGCAGCATTTTTCAGGGGACCGGGGAGCTGTTTTTT.

The V gene is TRBV20-1, the J gene TRBJ2-1; TRBD2 agrees at 9 bases. Germline CDR1 reads DFQATT; CDR2 reads SNEGSKA (reference sequence). The CDR3 has 13 residues. The ends lost 6 bases at V and 8 bases at J; junction bases unmatched: 8. The CDR3 sequence is CSAGLALLHEQFF. The DNA of the CDR3 is TGCAGTGCCGGACTAGCGTTGTTGCATGAGCAGTTCTTC.

This clonotype was detected many times. This sequence joins TRBV30 and TRBJ2-7, with 8 bases aligning to TRBD1. The CDR3 length is 14 residues. The junction had 5 bases not matched to a gene; V was cut back by 3 bases and J by 1 base. CDR1 and CDR2 (germline): GTSNPN, SVGIG (reference sequence). The CDR3 sequence is CAWRTGTGSYEQYF. CDR3 coding DNA: TGTGCCTGGAGAACCGGGACAGGATCCTACGAGCAGTACTTC.

This clonotype was recorded many times. The CDR3 is CASSQTGDGNQPQHF. CDR3 DNA sequence: TGTGCCAGCAGCCAAACCGGGGATGGCAATCAGCCCCAGCATTTT. The V call is TRBV7-9, the J call TRBJ1-5; D is unresolved. The CDR3 contains 15 residues. Germline V gives CDR1 SEHNR, CDR2 FQNEAQ (reference sequence). V shed 5 bases and J shed 2 bases, with 13 bases lying between them.

This clonotype was detected a few times. The J gene is TRBJ2-7, the V gene TRBV7-2; D is unresolved. The ends were cut back, 0 bases at V and 2 bases at J, with 8 bases in the middle. This CDR3 is built from 14 residues. Germline CDR1 is SGHTA and CDR2 is FQGNSA. This CDR3 reads CASSLAENTYEQYF. The CDR3 DNA reads as TGTGCCAGCAGCTTAGCGGAGAATACCTACGAGCAGTACTTC.

This clonotype has ten or more counts. This chain uses TRBV29-1 with TRBJ2-7, with 10 bases that match TRBD1. Per the germline V gene, CDR1 is SQVTM and CDR2 is ANQGSEA. The V and J ends lost 7 bases and 1 base, in that order; junction bases with no gene match: 7. This CDR3 contains 14 residues. The CDR3 DNA reads as TGCAGCGCCAACGGACAGGGGGAGTCCTACGAGCAGTACTTC. This translates into CSANGQGESYEQYF.

The chain carries TRBV28 and TRBJ2-7, with D unresolved. Germline V gene sequence: CDR1 MDHEN, CDR2 SYDVKM. There are 15 residues in the CDR3. Trimming removed 5 bases from V and 0 bases from J, with 14 bases in between. The CDR3 coding sequence is TGTGCCAGCAGTCTCACCGGGCCCCCCTCCTACGAGCAGTACTTC. This gives the protein CASSLTGPPSYEQYF.

This clonotype has ten or more counts. V is TRBV5-1 and J is TRBJ1-2; 7 bases fit TRBD1. V lost 4 bases and J lost 0; bases outside the gene matches: 12. Germline values: CDR1 SGHRS, CDR2 YFSETQ. This CDR3 is built from 17 residues. CDR3 loop: CASSGTDTPIANYGYTF. In nucleotides, the CDR3 is TGCGCCAGCAGCGGGACAGACACACCAATAGCTAACTATGGCTACACCTTC.

This clonotype was picked up many times. The chain links TRBV28 to TRBJ1-6; TRBD1 matches at 7 bases. CDR1 and CDR2 (germline): MDHEN, SYDVKM. The ends lost 3 bases at V and 7 bases at J; junction bases unmatched: 9. This CDR3 region has 16 residues. This chain's CDR3 is CASSFETGASNSPLHF. Written as DNA, the CDR3 is TGTGCCAGCAGTTTCGAAACAGGGGCTAGCAATTCACCCCTCCACTTT.

This clonotype was counted many times. The chain joins TRBV12-3 or TRBV12-4 to TRBJ2-1; perhaps TRBD2 as D (5 bases). CDR3 size: 14 residues. V was trimmed by 5 bases and J by 4 bases, leaving 12 bases between them. CDR3 amino acids: CASSPSGFYNEQFF. CDR3 nucleotides: TGTGCCAGCAGTCCGAGCGGTTTTTACAATGAGCAGTTCTTC.

There are a few counts of this clonotype. The genes are TRBV5-5 and TRBJ2-7; D unclear. The CDR3 has 13 residues. The germline gives CDR1 SGHKS, CDR2 YYEKEE (reference sequence). V lost 0 bases to trimming and J lost 3 bases, with 7 bases between them. The CDR3 bases are TGTGCCAGCAGCTTGGCCAACGACTACGAGCAGTACTTC. The encoded protein is CASSLANDYEQYF.

This chain links TRBV18 with TRBJ1-5, with a weak D call TRBD1 (6 bases). The CDR3 is 13 amino acids. V was cut by 4 bases and J by 7 bases, with 11 bases left in between. Germline assignment: CDR1 KGHSH and CDR2 LQKENI. The chain's CDR3 is CASSLQGWQPQHF. The CDR3 region has the DNA TGTGCCAGCTCACTACAGGGTTGGCAGCCCCAGCATTTT.

This clonotype was recorded at least ten times. The rearrangement joins TRBV11-2 to TRBJ2-2, with D possibly being TRBD2 (6 bases). In germline, CDR1 is SGHAT, CDR2 FQNNGV. The CDR3 length is 17 residues. Deletions cut 2 bases from V and 2 bases from J, with 15 bases between. CDR3 sequence reads: CASSLILLALNTGELFF. In nucleotides, the CDR3 is TGTGCCAGCAGCTTAATTCTCCTAGCGCTTAACACCGGGGAGCTGTTTTTT.

This clonotype was seen a handful of times. V and J are TRBV20-1 and TRBJ2-5, with D perhaps TRBD2 (7 bases). The V and J ends lost 6 bases and 5 bases respectively, with 22 bases between them. This CDR3 spans 15 amino acids. Germline values: CDR1 DFQATT, CDR2 SNEGSKA (reference sequence). CDR3 DNA sequence: TGCAGTGCCAGCGGAGTCGGGGGGCCTGGGGAGACCCAGTACTTC. Its translation is CSASGVGGPGETQYF.

This clonotype was counted at least ten times. This rearrangement joins TRBV4-2 to TRBJ2-1; D possibly corresponds to TRBD2 (7 bases). Germline CDR1 is LGHNA and CDR2 is YNFKEQ. Trimming took 3 bases from V and 9 from J, leaving 15 bases between them. The CDR3 is made up of 14 amino acids. DNA for the CDR3: TGTGCCAGCAGCCAGTCCGGGGAGGGGGTTGAGCAGTTCTTC. Amino acid sequence: CASSQSGEGVEQFF.

This clonotype was counted ten times or more. The rearrangement joins TRBV18 to TRBJ2-1, with TRBD2 identical over 10 bases. In germline, CDR1 is KGHSH, CDR2 LQKENI. The junction had 6 bases not matched to a gene; V was cut back by 2 bases and J by 5 bases. The CDR3 totals 16 residues. Here the CDR3 reads CASSPSWLAGDNEQFF. DNA for the CDR3: TGTGCCAGCTCACCATCGTGGCTAGCGGGAGACAATGAGCAGTTCTTC.

This clonotype was counted a few times. The V call is TRBV6-2 or TRBV6-3, the J call TRBJ2-3, with 7 bases aligning to TRBD1. The V and J ends lost 6 bases and 6 bases, in that order; junction bases with no gene match: 6. Germline lookup yields CDR1 MNHEY and CDR2 SVGEGT. The CDR3 length is 13 residues. The CDR3 DNA reads TGTGCCAGCAGACAGGGGACCCAGGATACGCAGTATTTT. It encodes CASRQGTQDTQYF.

The chain has TRBV6-1 and TRBJ2-7; D gene ambiguous. Trimming cost V 6 bases and J 2 bases, with 11 bases left between them. The CDR3 is 13 residues long. Looked up from germline, CDR1 is MNHNS and CDR2 is SASEGT. This CDR3 is CASSVRPTYEQYF. In DNA, the CDR3 is TGTGCCAGCAGCGTGCGCCCCACCTACGAGCAGTACTTC.